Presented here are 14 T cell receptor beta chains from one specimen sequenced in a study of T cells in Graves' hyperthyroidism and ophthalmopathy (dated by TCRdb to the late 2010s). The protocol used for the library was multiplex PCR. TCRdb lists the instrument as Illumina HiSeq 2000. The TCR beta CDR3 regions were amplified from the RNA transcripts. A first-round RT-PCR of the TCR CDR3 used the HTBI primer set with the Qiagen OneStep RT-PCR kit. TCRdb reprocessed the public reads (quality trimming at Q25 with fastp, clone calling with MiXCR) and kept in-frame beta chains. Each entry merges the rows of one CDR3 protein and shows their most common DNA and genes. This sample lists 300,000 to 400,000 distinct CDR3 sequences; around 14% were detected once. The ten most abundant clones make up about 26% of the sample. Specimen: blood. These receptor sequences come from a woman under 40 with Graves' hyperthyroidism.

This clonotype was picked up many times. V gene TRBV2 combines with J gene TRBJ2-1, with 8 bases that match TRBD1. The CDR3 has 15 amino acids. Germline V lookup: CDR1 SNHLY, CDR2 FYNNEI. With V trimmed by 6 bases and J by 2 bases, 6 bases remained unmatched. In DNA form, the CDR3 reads TGTGCCAGCAGGCAGACAGGGGTTGCCTACAATGAGCAGTTCTTC. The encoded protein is CASRQTGVAYNEQFF.

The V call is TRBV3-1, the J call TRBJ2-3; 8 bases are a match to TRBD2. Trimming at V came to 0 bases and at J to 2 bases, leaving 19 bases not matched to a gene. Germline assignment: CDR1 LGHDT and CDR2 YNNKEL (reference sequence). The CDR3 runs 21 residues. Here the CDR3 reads CASSQDPRRVTSGPVTDTQYF. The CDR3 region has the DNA TGTGCCAGCAGCCAAGATCCCCGTCGCGTAACTAGCGGCCCTGTCACAGATACGCAGTATTTT.

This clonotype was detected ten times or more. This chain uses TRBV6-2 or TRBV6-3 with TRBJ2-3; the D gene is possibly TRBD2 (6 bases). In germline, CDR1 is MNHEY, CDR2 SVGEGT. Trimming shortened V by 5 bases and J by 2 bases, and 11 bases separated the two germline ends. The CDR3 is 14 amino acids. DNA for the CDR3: TGTGCCAGCAGTCCTGGGACTCACACAGATACGCAGTATTTT. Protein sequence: CASSPGTHTDTQYF.

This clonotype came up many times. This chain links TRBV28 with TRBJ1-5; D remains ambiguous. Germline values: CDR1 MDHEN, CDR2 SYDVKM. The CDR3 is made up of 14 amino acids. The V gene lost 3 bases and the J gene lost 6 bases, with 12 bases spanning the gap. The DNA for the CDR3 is TGTGCCAGCAGTTTTTCTCAGGACTTTCAGCCCCAGCATTTT. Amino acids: CASSFSQDFQPQHF.

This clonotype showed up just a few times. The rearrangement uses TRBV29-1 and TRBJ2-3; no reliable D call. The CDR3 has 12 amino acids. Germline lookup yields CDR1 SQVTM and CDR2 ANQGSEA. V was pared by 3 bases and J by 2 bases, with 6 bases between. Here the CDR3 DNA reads TGCAGCGTTGATATTACCACAGATACGCAGTATTTT. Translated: CSVDITTDTQYF.

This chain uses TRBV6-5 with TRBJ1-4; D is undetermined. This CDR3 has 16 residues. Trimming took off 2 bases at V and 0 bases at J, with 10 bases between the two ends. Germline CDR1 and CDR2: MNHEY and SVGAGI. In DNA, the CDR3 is TGTGCCAGCAGTTACGTCCGAACGGCAACTAATGAAAAACTGTTTTTT. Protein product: CASSYVRTATNEKLFF.

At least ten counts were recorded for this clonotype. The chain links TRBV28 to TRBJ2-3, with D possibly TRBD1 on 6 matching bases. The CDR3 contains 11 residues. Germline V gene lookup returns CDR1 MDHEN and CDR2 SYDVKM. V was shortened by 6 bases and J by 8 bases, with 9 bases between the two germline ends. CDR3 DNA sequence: TGTGCCAGCAGAGGACAGTCTACGCAGTATTTT. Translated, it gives CASRGQSTQYF.

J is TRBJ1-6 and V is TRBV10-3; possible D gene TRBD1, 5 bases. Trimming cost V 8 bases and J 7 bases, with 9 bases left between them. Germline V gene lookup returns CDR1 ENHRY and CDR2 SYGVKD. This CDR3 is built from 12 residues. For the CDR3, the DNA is TGTGCCATCGGGACCTTAAATTCACCCCTCCACTTT. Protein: CAIGTLNSPLHF.

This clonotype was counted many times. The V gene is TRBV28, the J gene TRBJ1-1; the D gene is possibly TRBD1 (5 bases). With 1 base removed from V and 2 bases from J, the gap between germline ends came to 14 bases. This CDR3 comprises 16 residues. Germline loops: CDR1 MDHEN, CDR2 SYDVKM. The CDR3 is CASSLFQGPSNTEAFF. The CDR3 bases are TGTGCCAGCAGTTTATTCCAGGGCCCTTCCAACACTGAAGCTTTCTTT.

This CDR3 reads CASSPIGDTQYF. In DNA form, the CDR3 reads TGTGCCAGCAGCCCTATAGGGGATACGCAGTATTTT. V is TRBV14 and J is TRBJ2-3; no definite D call. V lost 4 bases and J lost 6, with 8 bases in between. Germline CDR1 reads SGHDN; CDR2 reads FVKESK. The CDR3 sequence is 12 residues long.

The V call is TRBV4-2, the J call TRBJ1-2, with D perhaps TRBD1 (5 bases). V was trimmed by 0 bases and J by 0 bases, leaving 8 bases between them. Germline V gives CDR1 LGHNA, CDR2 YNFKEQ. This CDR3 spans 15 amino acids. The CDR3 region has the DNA TGTGCCAGCAGCCAAGATCGGGGGGCTAACTATGGCTACACCTTC. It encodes CASSQDRGANYGYTF.

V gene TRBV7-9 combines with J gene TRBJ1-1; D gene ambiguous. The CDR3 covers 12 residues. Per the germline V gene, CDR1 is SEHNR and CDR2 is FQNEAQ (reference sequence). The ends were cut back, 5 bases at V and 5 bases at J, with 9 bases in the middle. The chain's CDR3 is CASSGIRTEAFF. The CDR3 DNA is TGTGCCAGCAGCGGCATACGGACTGAAGCTTTCTTT.

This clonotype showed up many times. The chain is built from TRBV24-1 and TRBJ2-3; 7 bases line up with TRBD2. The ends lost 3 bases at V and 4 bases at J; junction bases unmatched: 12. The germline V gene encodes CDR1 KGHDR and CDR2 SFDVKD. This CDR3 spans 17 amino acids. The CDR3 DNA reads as TGTGCCACCAGTGATCCTCCTGGAGCGGGGTTGTCAGATACGCAGTATTTT. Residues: CATSDPPGAGLSDTQYF.

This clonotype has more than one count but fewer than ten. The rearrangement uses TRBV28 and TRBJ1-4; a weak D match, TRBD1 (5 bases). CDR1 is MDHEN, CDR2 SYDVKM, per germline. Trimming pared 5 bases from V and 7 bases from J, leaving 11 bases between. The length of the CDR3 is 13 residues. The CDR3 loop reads CASSQQGGEKLFF. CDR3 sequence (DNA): TGTGCCAGCAGTCAGCAGGGTGGTGAAAAACTGTTTTTT.